This paragraph covers one T cell receptor (beta chain) sequence. This receptor's antigen is unknown. Per-nucleotide qualities are absent, and no much larger clonotype sits a single base away. The data originate from a study of blood T cell repertoires in COVID-19 (dated by TCRdb to the early 2020s). About the study as a whole: Collaborator samples came from the United States, Italy and Spain and covered acute and convalescent phases of COVID-19. The prospective study material was composed of cDNA or gDNA derived from T cells, B-cell-depleted T cells, or PBMCs. Subjects who had been exposed to COVID-19, were actively infected with it, or had recovered from it provided the deeply sampled blood TCRbeta repertoires that made up the dataset. The repertoires were made available in a free public database intended to serve as a resource for research on the immune response to SARS-CoV-2. The samples were drawn from two sources: the first 160 participants of the ongoing ImmuneRACE study, and 950 to 1,500 subjects contributed by 6 global collaborators. The sample metadata nearly always contained a de-identified subject ID, COVID-19 status, age in years and sex. Where available, HLA class I and class II types were taken from metadata supplied by the sample provider and were not determined by assay-based typing. The full study reports these points: Clinical and demographic metadata were provided uncurated, with the amount varying by source and participant.

The immunoSEQ Assay, a bias-controlled multiplex PCR, was used to amplify TCRbeta CDR3 regions from genomic DNA. On the authors' methods: The number of nucleated cells in each sample was estimated from the amplification of reference gene primers within the assay. To quantify the absolute abundance of each unique TCRbeta CDR3 rearrangement, sequence reads were collapsed and filtered. For each sample, productive Simpson clonality was calculated as the square root of Simpson's diversity index across productive rearrangements. The source is immuneACCESS, and TCRdb retained only in-frame sequences with V and J called. Part of the clones is not carried over; for the studies checked, unresolved V genes explain less than half of this, and the remainder is unexplained. Clone size and V and J calls were adopted from that table, with D and trimming inferred from the DNA. The sample has 300,000 or so clones on record, roughly 90% of them singletons. 5% to 7.5% of the sample lies in the top ten.

A second Seattle source provided samples from volunteer blood donors who had recovered from COVID-19. Whole blood was collected in K2EDTA tubes by collaborating institutions according to the institutions' own protocols. For TCRbeta analysis, collaborator samples were shipped as frozen whole blood, as isolated PBMCs, or as DNA extracted from either sample type. This clonotype originated in a man younger than 35 who had recovered from COVID-19. The specimen was peripheral blood.

The CDR3 protein: CASSLTGLGETQYF. The DNA reads TGTGCCAGTAGTTTGACAGGGCTTGGCGAGACCCAGTACTTC. The rearrangement combines TRBV19 with TRBJ2-5; 7 central nucleotides agree with TRBD1. Its CDR3 holds 14 amino acids, cysteine through phenylalanine. The read is trimmed to its CDR3 DNA, 42 bases read in frame from base 1. Germline trimming: 5 bases from V, 5 bases from J; junction bases outside gene matches: 8. Via the germline V gene (reference sequence), CDR1 is LNHDA and CDR2 SQIVND.